The clone carrying this T cell receptor (beta chain) was found many times. No antigen is known for it. The length of the CDR3 is 16 residues. The ends were cut back, 4 bases at V and 0 bases at J, with 16 bases in the middle. The germline V gene encodes CDR1 SGHNT and CDR2 YYREEE (reference sequence). The data were taken from a study of T cells in Graves' hyperthyroidism and ophthalmopathy. Hyperthyroidism patients were newly diagnosed, had disease duration under 2 months, and were aged 18 to 65 years. A 10 ml volume of fresh peripheral blood provided the PBMCs. Whole-study findings and limits: Classification by a 13 V-J model distinguished ophthalmopathy from stable hyperthyroidism. With a median lead of roughly 6.2 months before onset, the model predicted ophthalmopathy.

Researchers took RNA transcripts and amplified the TCR beta CDR3 regions from them. HTBI primers were employed in a first-round RT-PCR of the TCR CDR3. TCRdb analysed the multiplex PCR reads with MiXCR anew, one entry per CDR3 protein. Of approximately 720,000 distinct CDR3 sequences detected, under 20% appear once; the ten largest clones hold over 15%. Input material: blood. The chain links TRBV5-4 to TRBJ1-2; possibly TRBD1 for D (5 bases). The sequence was obtained from a woman aged 50 to 65 with Graves' hyperthyroidism that later progressed to Graves' ophthalmopathy. The chain's CDR3 is CASSRDHSSPNYGYTF. CDR3 nucleotides: TGTGCCAGCAGCAGGGACCACAGCTCGCCTAACTATGGCTACACCTTC. The full variable domain, its missing parts supplied by reference TRBV5-4 and TRBJ1-2, is ETGVTQSPTHLIKTRGQQVTLRCSSQSGHNTVSWYQQALGQGPQFIFQYYREEENGRGNFPPRFSGLQFPNYSSELNVNALELDDSALYLCASSRDHSSPNYGYTFGSGTRLTVV.